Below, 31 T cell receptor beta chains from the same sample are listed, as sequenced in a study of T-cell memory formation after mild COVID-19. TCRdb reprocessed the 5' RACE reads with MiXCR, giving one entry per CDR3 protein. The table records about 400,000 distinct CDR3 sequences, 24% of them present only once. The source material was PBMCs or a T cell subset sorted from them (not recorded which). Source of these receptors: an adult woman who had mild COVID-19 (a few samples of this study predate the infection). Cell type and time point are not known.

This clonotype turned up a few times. The CDR3 region is CASSYYPGTGSYEQYF. The CDR3 DNA reads as TGCGCCAGCAGCTATTACCCCGGGACAGGTTCCTACGAGCAGTACTTC. The chain links TRBV5-1 to TRBJ2-7; 8 bases are shared with TRBD1. Per the germline V gene, CDR1 is SGHRS and CDR2 is YFSETQ. The trim removed 3 bases at V and 1 base at J, leaving 9 bases unmatched. The CDR3 covers 16 residues.

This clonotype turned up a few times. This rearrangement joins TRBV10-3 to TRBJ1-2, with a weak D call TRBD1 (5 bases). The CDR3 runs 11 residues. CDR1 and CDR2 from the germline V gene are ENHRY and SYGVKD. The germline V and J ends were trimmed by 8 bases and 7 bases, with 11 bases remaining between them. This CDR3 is CAIGQGGGYTF. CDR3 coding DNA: TGTGCCATCGGGCAGGGAGGTGGCTACACCTTC.

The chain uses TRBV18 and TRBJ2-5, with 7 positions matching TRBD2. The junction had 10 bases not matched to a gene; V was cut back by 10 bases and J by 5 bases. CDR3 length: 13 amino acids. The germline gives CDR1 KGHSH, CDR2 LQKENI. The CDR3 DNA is TGTGCCACCGGGGCGGGAGTTCGGGAGACCCAGTACTTC. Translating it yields CATGAGVRETQYF.

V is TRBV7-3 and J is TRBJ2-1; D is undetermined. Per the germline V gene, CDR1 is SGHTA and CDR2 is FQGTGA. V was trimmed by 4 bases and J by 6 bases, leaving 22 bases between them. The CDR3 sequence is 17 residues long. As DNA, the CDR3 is TGTGCCAGCAGCTCCCCATCCGCGGTAGAGTTCGGCAATGAGCAGTTCTTC. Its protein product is CASSSPSAVEFGNEQFF. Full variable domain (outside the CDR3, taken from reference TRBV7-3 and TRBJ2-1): GAGVSQTPSNKVTEKGKYVELRCDPISGHTALYWYRQSLGQGPEFLIYFQGTGAADDSGLPNDRFFAVRPEGSVSTLKIQRTERGDSAVYLCASSSPSAVEFGNEQFFGPGTRLTVL.

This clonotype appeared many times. CDR3 sequence reads: CASSSAGAKNIQYF. The CDR3 DNA reads TGTGCCAGCAGCTCAGCAGGGGCCAAAAACATTCAGTACTTC. The V call is TRBV7-2, the J call TRBJ2-4; a possible D gene is TRBD1 (5 bases). Germline lookup yields CDR1 SGHTA and CDR2 FQGNSA. V was shortened by 4 bases and J by 1 base, with 8 bases between the two germline ends. The CDR3 is 14 amino acids.

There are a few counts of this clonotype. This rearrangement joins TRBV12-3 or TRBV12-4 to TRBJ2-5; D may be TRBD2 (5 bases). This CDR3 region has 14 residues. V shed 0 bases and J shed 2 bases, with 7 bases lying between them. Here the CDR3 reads CASSLATRQETQYF. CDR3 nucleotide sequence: TGTGCCAGCAGTTTAGCTACTAGACAAGAGACCCAGTACTTC.

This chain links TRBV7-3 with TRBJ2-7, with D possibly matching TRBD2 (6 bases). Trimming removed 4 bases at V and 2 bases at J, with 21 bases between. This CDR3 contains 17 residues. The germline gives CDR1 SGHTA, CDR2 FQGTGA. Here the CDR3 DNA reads TGTGCCAGCAGCTCCGTGTATAGCGGACTTCTTCCCTACGAGCAGTACTTC. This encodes CASSSVYSGLLPYEQYF.

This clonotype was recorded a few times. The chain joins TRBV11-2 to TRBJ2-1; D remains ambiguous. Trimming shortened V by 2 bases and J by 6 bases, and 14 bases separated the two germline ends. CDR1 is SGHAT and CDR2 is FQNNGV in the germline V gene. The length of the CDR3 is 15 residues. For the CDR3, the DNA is TGTGCCAGCAGCTTACAGAAGATGAGTGGCAATGAGCAGTTCTTC. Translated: CASSLQKMSGNEQFF. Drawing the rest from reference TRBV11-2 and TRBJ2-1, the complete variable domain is EAGVAQSPRYKIIEKRQSVAFWCNPISGHATLYWYQQILGQGPKLLIQFQNNGVVDDSQLPKDRFSAERLKGVDSTLKIQPAKLEDSAVYLCASSLQKMSGNEQFFGPGTRLTVL.

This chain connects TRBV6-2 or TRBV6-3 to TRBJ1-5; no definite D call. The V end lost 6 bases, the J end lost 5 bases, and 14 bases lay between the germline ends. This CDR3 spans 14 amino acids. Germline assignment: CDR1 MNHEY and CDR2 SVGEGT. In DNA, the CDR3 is TGTGCCAGCAGAAGCCGGCCATTGGATCAGCCCCAGCATTTT. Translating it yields CASRSRPLDQPQHF.

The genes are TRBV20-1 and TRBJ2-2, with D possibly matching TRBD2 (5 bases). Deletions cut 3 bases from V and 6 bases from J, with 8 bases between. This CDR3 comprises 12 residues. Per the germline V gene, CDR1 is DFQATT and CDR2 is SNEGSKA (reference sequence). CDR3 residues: CSARGVSGELFF. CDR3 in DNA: TGCAGTGCTAGGGGAGTCTCCGGGGAGCTGTTTTTT.

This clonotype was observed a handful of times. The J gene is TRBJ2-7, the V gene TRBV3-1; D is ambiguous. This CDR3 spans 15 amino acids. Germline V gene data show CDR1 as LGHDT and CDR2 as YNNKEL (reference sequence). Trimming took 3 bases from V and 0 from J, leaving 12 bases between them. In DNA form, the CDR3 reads TGTGCCAGCAGCCACCGGGCAGTAAGCTCCTACGAGCAGTACTTC. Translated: CASSHRAVSSYEQYF.

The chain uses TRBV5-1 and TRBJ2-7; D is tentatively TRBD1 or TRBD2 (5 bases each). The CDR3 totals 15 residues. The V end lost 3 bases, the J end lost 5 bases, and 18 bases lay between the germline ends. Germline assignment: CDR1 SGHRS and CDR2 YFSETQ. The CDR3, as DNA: TGCGCCAGCAGCTCCCGGGACCCCCGCGGAGACGAGCAGTACTTC. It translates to CASSSRDPRGDEQYF.

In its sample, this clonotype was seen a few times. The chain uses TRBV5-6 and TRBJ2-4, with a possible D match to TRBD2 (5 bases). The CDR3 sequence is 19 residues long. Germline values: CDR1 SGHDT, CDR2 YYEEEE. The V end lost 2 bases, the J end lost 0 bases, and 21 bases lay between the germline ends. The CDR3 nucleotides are TGTGCCAGCAGCTTTCCGTTCAGCCGGGAACCACTAGCCAAAAACATTCAGTACTTC. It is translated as CASSFPFSREPLAKNIQYF. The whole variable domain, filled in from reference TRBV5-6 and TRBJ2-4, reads DAGVTQSPTHLIKTRGQQVTLRCSPKSGHDTVSWYQQALGQGPQFIFQYYEEEERQRGNFPDRFSGHQFPNYSSELNVNALLLGDSALYLCASSFPFSREPLAKNIQYFGAGTRLSVL.

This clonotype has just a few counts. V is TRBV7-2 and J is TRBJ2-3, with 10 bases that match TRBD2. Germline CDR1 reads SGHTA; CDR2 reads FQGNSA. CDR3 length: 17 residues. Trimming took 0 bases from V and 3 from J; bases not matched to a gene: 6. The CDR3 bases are TGTGCCAGCAGCTTAGCCTCGCCTAGCGGGAGTACAGATACGCAGTATTTT. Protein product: CASSLASPSGSTDTQYF. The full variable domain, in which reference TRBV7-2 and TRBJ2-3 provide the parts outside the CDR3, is GAGVSQSPSNKVTEKGKDVELRCDPISGHTALYWYRQSLGQGLEFLIYFQGNSAPDKSGLPSDRFSAERTGGSVSTLTIQRTQQEDSAVYLCASSLASPSGSTDTQYFGPGTRLTVL.

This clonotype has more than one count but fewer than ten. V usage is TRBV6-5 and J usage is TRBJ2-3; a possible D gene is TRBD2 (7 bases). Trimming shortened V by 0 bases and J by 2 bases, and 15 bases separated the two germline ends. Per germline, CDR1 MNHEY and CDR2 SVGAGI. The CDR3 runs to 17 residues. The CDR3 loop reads CASSYSKGGPHTDTQYF. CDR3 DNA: TGTGCCAGCAGTTACTCAAAGGGGGGGCCCCACACAGATACGCAGTATTTT.

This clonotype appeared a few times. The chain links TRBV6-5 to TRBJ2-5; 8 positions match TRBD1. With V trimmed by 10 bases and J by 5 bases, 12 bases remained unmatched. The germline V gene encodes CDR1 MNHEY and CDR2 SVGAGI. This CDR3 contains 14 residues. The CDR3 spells CATDVETGEETQYF. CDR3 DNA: TGTGCCACCGACGTTGAGACAGGGGAGGAGACCCAGTACTTC.

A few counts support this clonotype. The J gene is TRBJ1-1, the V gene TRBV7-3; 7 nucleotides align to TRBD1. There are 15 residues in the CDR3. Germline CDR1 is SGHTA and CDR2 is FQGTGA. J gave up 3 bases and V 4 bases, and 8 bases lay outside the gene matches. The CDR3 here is CASSSQTGWDTEAFF. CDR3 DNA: TGTGCCAGCAGCTCGCAGACAGGGTGGGACACTGAAGCTTTCTTT.

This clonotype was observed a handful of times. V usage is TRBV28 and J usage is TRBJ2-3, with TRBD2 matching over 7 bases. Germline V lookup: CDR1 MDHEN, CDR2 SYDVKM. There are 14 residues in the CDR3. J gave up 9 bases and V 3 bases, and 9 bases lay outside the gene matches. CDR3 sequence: CASSFAGAWGTQYF. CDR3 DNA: TGTGCCAGCAGTTTCGCGGGAGCCTGGGGAACGCAGTATTTT.

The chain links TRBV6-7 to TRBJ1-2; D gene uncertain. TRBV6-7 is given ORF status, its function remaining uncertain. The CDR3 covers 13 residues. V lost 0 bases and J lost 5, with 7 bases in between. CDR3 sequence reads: CASSYSGRYGYTF. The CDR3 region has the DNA TGTGCCAGCAGTTACTCTGGGCGTTATGGCTACACCTTC.

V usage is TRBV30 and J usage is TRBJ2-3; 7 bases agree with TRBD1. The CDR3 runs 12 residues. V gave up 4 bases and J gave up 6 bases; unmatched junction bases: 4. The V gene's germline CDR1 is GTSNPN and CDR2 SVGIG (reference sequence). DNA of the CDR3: TGTGCCTGGAAAGGGGGCTCGGATACGCAGTATTTT. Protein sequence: CAWKGGSDTQYF.

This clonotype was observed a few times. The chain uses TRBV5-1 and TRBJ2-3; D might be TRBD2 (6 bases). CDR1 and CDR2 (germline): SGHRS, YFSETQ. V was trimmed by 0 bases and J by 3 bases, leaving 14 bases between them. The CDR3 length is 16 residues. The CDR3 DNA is TGCGCCAGCAGCTTGGCCCTGAATGGGGGGACAGATACGCAGTATTTT. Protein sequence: CASSLALNGGTDTQYF.

CDR3 sequence: CASREGPGQGPQAFF. The DNA of the CDR3 is TGTGCCAGCAGGGAGGGACCGGGACAGGGGCCTCAAGCTTTCTTT. V is TRBV6-4 and J is TRBJ1-1; 10 bases fit TRBD1. The CDR3 covers 15 residues. The ends lost 6 bases at V and 9 bases at J; junction bases unmatched: 13. CDR1 is MRHNA, CDR2 SNTAGT, per germline.

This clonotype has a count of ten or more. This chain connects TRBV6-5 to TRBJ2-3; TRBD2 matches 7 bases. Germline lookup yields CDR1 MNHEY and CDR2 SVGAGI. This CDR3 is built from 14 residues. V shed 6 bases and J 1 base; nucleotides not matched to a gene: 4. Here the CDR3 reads CASRRGSGTDTQYF. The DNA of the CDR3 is TGTGCCAGCAGGCGCGGGAGTGGCACAGATACGCAGTATTTT.

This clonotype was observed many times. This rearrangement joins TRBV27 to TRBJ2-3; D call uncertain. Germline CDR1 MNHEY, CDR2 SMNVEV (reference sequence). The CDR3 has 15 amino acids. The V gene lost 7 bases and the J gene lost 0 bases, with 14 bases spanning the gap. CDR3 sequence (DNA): TGTGCCAGCAATCTCCGCTTACAGAGCACAGATACGCAGTATTTT. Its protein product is CASNLRLQSTDTQYF.

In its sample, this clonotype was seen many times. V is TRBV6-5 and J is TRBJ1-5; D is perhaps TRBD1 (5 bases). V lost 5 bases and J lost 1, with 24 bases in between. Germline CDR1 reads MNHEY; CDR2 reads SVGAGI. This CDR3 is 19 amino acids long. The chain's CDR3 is CASSLSWDPKSLSNQPQHF. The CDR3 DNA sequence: TGTGCCAGCAGTCTCTCTTGGGACCCAAAGAGCCTAAGCAATCAGCCCCAGCATTTT.

CDR3 DNA sequence: TGTGCCAGCAGCCAAGTTGGCGGGACTAGGGCCAACGTCCTGACTTTC. Translation gives CASSQVGGTRANVLTF. The rearrangement uses TRBV4-2 and TRBJ2-6; 7 positions agree with TRBD2. Germline V lookup: CDR1 LGHNA, CDR2 YNFKEQ. The V segment lost 1 base and the J segment 5 bases; nucleotides outside the gene matches: 5. This CDR3 is 16 amino acids long.

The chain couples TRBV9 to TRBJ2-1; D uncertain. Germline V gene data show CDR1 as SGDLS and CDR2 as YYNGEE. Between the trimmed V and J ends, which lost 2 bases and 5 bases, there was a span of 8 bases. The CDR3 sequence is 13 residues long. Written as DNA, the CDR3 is TGTGCCAGCAGCGTTTCCCCCGACAATGAGCAGTTCTTC. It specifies CASSVSPDNEQFF. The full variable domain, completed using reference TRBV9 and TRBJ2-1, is DSGVTQTPKHLITATGQRVTLRCSPRSGDLSVYWYQQSLDQGLQFLIQYYNGEERAKGNILERFSAQQFPDLHSELNLSSLELGDSALYFCASSVSPDNEQFFGPGTRLTVL.

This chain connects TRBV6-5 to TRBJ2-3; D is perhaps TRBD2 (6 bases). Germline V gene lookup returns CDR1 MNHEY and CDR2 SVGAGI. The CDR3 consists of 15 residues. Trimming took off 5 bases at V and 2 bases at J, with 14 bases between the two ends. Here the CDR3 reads CASSAFKRVTDTQYF. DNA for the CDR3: TGTGCCAGCAGTGCCTTTAAGCGGGTCACAGATACGCAGTATTTT.

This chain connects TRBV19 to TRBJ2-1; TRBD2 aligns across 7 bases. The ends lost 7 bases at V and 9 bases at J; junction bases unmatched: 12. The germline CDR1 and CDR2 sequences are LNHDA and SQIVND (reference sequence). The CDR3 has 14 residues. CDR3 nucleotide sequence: TGTGCCAGTACGGAGGTGGGAGGGCCTCGTGAGCAGTTCTTC. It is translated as CASTEVGGPREQFF.

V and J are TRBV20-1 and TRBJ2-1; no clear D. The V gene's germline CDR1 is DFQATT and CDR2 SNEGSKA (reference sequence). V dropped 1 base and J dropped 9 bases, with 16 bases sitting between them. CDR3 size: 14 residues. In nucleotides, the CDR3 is TGCAGTGCTAGAGGAGTGGGCCGAGTCACTGAGCAGTTCTTC. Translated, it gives CSARGVGRVTEQFF.

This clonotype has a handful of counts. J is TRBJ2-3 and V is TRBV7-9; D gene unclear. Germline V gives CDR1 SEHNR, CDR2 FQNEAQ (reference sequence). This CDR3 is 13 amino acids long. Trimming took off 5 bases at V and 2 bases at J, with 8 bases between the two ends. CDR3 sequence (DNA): TGTGCCAGCAGCGTATCTACCACAGATACGCAGTATTTT. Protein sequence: CASSVSTTDTQYF. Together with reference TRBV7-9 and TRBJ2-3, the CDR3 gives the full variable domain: DTGVSQNPRHKITKRGQNVTFRCDPISEHNRLYWYRQTLGQGPEFLTYFQNEAQLEKSRLLSDRFSAERPKGSFSTLEIQRTEQGDSAMYLCASSVSTTDTQYFGPGTRLTVL.